This T cell receptor beta chain was obtained from a study of a mutant IDH1 vaccine in newly diagnosed glioma. Across the whole study: Most patients had received both radiotherapy and temozolomide, the prior options being radiotherapy, temozolomide, or both. Study-wide points: Changes in the top peripheral T cell clonotypes seemingly had no bearing on pseudoprogression.

Trimming took off 4 bases at V and 0 bases at J, with 18 bases between the two ends. The CDR3 extends over 18 amino acids. Germline CDR1 and CDR2: LNHNV and YYDKDF (reference sequence). The time point: week 23, last vaccination. Doses of 300 ug of mutant IDH1 20-mer peptide were given with topical imiquimod. TCRdb's table, derived via immunoSEQ multiplex PCR, lists solely in-frame clones and lacks some. The repertoire has 35,000 to 50,000 clones, approximately 90% of them found once; the top ten carry 3.5% to 4%. This clone was seen a single time. Its antigen is undetermined. The chain couples TRBV15 to TRBJ2-2; maybe TRBD1 (6 bases). The origin of this receptor is a man aged 45 to 65 with glioma. This sample comprised PBMCs, obtained from a glioma patient whose treatment included an IDH1 peptide vaccine. The CDR3 DNA follows: TGTGCCACCAGCACCCTAGTAGGGCAGGGGCCGAACACCGGGGAGCTGTTTTTT. This sequence encodes CATSTLVGQGPNTGELFF. Using reference TRBV15 and TRBJ2-2 for the parts outside the CDR3, the full variable domain is DAMVIQNPRYQVTQFGKPVTLSCSQTLNHNVMYWYQQKSSQAPKLLFHYYDKDFNNEADTPDNFQSRRPNTSFCFLDIRSPGLGDTAMYLCATSTLVGQGPNTGELFFGEGSRLTVL.